The 6 T cell receptor beta chains reported below all come from one sample, sequenced in a study of shared clonotypes between healthy human individuals. Repertoires were generated with immunoSEQ multiplex PCR, while TCRdb's copy carries only in-frame clones and drops some. The sample yields millions of clones, about 95% seen once. Sequenced sample: naive CD4+ T cells sorted from blood. The subset here: CD45RA+ positively selected. These receptors came from a man younger than 35 in good health.

The J gene is TRBJ2-7, the V gene TRBV19; D tentatively fits TRBD1 or TRBD2 (6 bases each). This CDR3 spans 16 amino acids. V shed 3 bases and J shed 1 base, with 16 bases lying between them. In germline, CDR1 is LNHDA, CDR2 SQIVND (reference sequence). CDR3 in DNA: TGTGCCAGTAGTATGTCCTCGGGGGCCTTGTCCTACGAGCAGTACTTC. Translated: CASSMSSGALSYEQYF. Full variable domain (missing parts from reference TRBV19 and TRBJ2-7): DGGITQSPKYLFRKEGQNVTLSCEQNLNHDAMYWYRQDPGQGLRLIYYSQIVNDFQKGDIAEGYSVSREKKESFPLTVTSAQKNPTAFYLCASSMSSGALSYEQYFGPGTRLTVT.

The chain recombines TRBV20-1 with TRBJ1-1; possibly TRBD1 for D (6 bases). The CDR3 is 11 amino acids. Germline V gives CDR1 DFQATT, CDR2 SNEGSKA (reference sequence). Between the trimmed V and J ends, which lost 5 bases and 6 bases, there was a span of 10 bases. Here the CDR3 reads CSAVTGSEAFF. CDR3 in DNA: TGCAGTGCTGTAACAGGGTCTGAAGCTTTCTTT.

This clone was seen just once. The chain has TRBV14 and TRBJ2-7, with 8 positions matching TRBD1. Germline V CDR1 and CDR2: SGHDN, FVKESK. The CDR3 runs 13 residues. J was trimmed by 6 bases and V by 6 bases; bases with no gene match: 7. For the CDR3, the DNA is TGTGCCAGCAGGAGGACAGGGAGTATCGAGCAGTACTTC. It specifies CASRRTGSIEQYF.

This clone was found once. V and J are TRBV11-2 and TRBJ1-4; D is unresolved. Looked up from germline, CDR1 is SGHAT and CDR2 is FQNNGV. The CDR3 spans 13 residues. V lost 8 bases and J 0 bases, leaving 7 bases between the germline ends. The CDR3 is CASRPATNEKLFF. In DNA, the CDR3 is TGTGCCAGCCGGCCTGCAACTAATGAAAAACTGTTTTTT.

The chain links TRBV7-9 to TRBJ2-2, with D perhaps assigned TRBD1 or TRBD2 (5 bases each). The CDR3 loop spans 15 amino acids. From germline, CDR1 is SEHNR and CDR2 FQNEAQ (reference sequence). The ends were cut back, 0 bases at V and 6 bases at J, with 11 bases in the middle. In DNA, the CDR3 is TGTGCCAGCAGCTTAGCAGGGGTGGAGGCCGGGGAGCTGTTTTTT. Protein: CASSLAGVEAGELFF.

The genes are TRBV9 and TRBJ1-3, with TRBD1 as a possible D gene (6 bases). Looked up from germline, CDR1 is SGDLS and CDR2 is YYNGEE. The CDR3 totals 16 residues. V was clipped by 3 bases and J by 2 bases, with 15 bases between them. This chain's CDR3 is CASSGSPRGPGNTIYF. CDR3 DNA: TGTGCCAGCAGCGGGTCCCCACGGGGGCCTGGAAACACCATATATTTT.